This TCR beta chain was identified in a study of PD-1 blockade in mismatch repair-deficient tumors. Study details: Enrolled about 2012-2016, patients had progressing, pretreated mismatch repair-deficient cancers of about twelve types. Study conclusions and caveats: After pembrolizumab, tumor-resident clones rose rapidly, then generally contracted before radiologic responses.

Mismatch repair deficiency was confirmed in all patients, by PCR or immunohistochemistry. To note about this clone: The antigen is undetermined.

Using immunoSEQ multiplex PCR, the repertoire was profiled, and TCRdb retains in-frame clones only, with some absent. The data show roughly 53,000 clones, 78% seen once. V lost 2 bases and J 5 bases, leaving 7 bases between the germline ends. In germline, CDR1 is GTSNPN, CDR2 SVGIG (reference sequence). The CDR3 sequence is 12 residues long. This chain links TRBV30 with TRBJ2-1, with D hard to call. The receptor was derived from an adult with mismatch repair-deficient cancer. This sample comprised peripheral blood, obtained 4 weeks after starting pembrolizumab. This CDR3 reads CAWSRENNEQFF. In DNA, the CDR3 is TGTGCCTGGAGTAGAGAGAACAATGAGCAGTTCTTC.